One T cell receptor beta chain is described in this entry. The record originates from a study of blood T cells in healthy people across ages. J gave up 0 bases and V 9 bases, and 1 base lay outside the gene matches. This CDR3 is built from 13 residues. Germline-derived CDR1 and CDR2 are SGHDN and FVKESK. Then a second PCR, running roughly 7 to 11 cycles, was carried out with a sample-barcoded 5' primer and a J-beta primer mix. TCRdb reprocessed the 5' RACE reads with MiXCR, giving one entry per CDR3 protein. This sample has 710,000 or so distinct CDR3 sequences, with about a fifth found just once. The sequence derives from a man in his 70s in good health. The genes are TRBV14 and TRBJ2-7; 11 bases match TRBD1. Sequencing was done on a sample of blood. The DNA of the CDR3 is TGTGCCAGTGGGACAGGGGGCTCCTACGAGCAGTACTTC. Translated, it gives CASGTGGSYEQYF.